Shown below are 28 T cell receptor beta chains from a single sample sequenced in a study of blood T cell repertoires in COVID-19. Repertoires were generated with immunoSEQ multiplex PCR, while TCRdb's copy carries only in-frame clones and drops some. The data contain about 42,000 clones, 80% to 90% of them seen just once; the ten biggest clones take up 6.2%. Specimen: peripheral blood. Source of these receptors: a human donor in a cohort sampled during active COVID-19.

The chain carries TRBV19 and TRBJ2-1; 11 positions agree with TRBD2. The CDR3 is 16 residues long. J lost 7 bases, V lost 3 bases, and 8 bases had no gene match. Looked up from germline, CDR1 is LNHDA and CDR2 is SQIVND (reference sequence). The CDR3 nucleotides are TGTGCCAGTAGTATCCGACTAGCGGGATTCTCGAATGAGCAGTTCTTC. It encodes CASSIRLAGFSNEQFF.

The chain uses TRBV5-6 and TRBJ2-3, with TRBD2 identical over 8 bases. CDR3 length equals 15 residues. V was clipped by 1 base and J by 4 bases; unmatched bases: 5. Germline CDR1 is SGHDT and CDR2 is YYEEEE. In DNA, the CDR3 is TGTGCCAGCAGCTTGATGCGGGGGGCCCCAGATACGCAGTATTTT. Translated, it gives CASSLMRGAPDTQYF.

The rearrangement links TRBV5-1 to TRBJ2-3; D possibly corresponds to TRBD2 (6 bases). V was shortened by 3 bases and J by 14 bases, with 16 bases between the two germline ends. The CDR3 extends over 12 amino acids. Germline-derived CDR1 and CDR2 are SGHRS and YFSETQ. Written as DNA, the CDR3 is TGCGCCAGCAGCTATTCGGGGGACCCAAGGTATTTT. Protein sequence: CASSYSGDPRYF. Full variable domain (remainder filled in from reference TRBV5-1 and TRBJ2-3): KAGVTQTPRYLIKTRGQQVTLSCSPISGHRSVSWYQQTPGQGLQFLFEYFSETQRNKGNFPGRFSGRQFSNSRSEMNVSTLELGDSALYLCASSYSGDPRYFGPGTRLTVL.

The chain has TRBV19 and TRBJ1-5, with D possibly being TRBD1 (5 bases). Germline CDR1 reads LNHDA; CDR2 reads SQIVND (reference sequence). The length of the CDR3 is 15 residues. With 8 bases removed from V and 2 bases from J, the gap between germline ends came to 16 bases. CDR3 nucleotides: TGTGCCAGTCAACCCCGAACACAGGGCAATCAGCCCCAGCATTTT. Amino acids: CASQPRTQGNQPQHF.

CDR3 coding DNA: TGTGCCAGCAGCTTAGCCCTAGCGAACGGGGAGCTGTTTTTT. Amino acids: CASSLALANGELFF. The J gene is TRBJ2-2, the V gene TRBV7-9; TRBD2 is a possible D gene (6 bases). Germline V gives CDR1 SEHNR, CDR2 FQNEAQ (reference sequence). The V and J ends lost 0 bases and 7 bases respectively, with 9 bases between them. The CDR3 is 14 amino acids.

The rearrangement uses TRBV5-5 and TRBJ2-7, with TRBD2 as a possible D gene (6 bases). The V gene's germline CDR1 is SGHKS and CDR2 YYEKEE (reference sequence). The CDR3 runs to 15 residues. Trimming took 0 bases from V and 3 from J, leaving 13 bases between them. CDR3 nucleotide sequence: TGTGCCAGCAGCTTGGCCGGCGGGACCCTCTACGAGCAGTACTTC. Amino acids: CASSLAGGTLYEQYF.

V usage is TRBV7-8 and J usage is TRBJ1-3; D unresolved. Germline CDR1 SGHVS, CDR2 FQNEAQ. CDR3 length: 14 amino acids. V was shortened by 5 bases and J by 2 bases, with 10 bases between the two germline ends. CDR3 sequence (DNA): TGTGCCAGCAGCCAAGTCCGGGCTGGAAACACCATATATTTT. Protein product: CASSQVRAGNTIYF.

V and J are TRBV15 and TRBJ2-7, with D maybe TRBD1 (6 bases). CDR1 and CDR2 (germline): LNHNV, YYDKDF (reference sequence). CDR3 length: 14 residues. V shed 5 bases and J shed 3 bases, with 14 bases lying between them. The CDR3: CATSLPGTIYEQYF. CDR3 sequence (DNA): TGTGCCACCAGCTTACCCGGGACAATCTACGAGCAGTACTTC.

The V gene is TRBV18, the J gene TRBJ1-3; D unresolved. Germline V gene lookup returns CDR1 KGHSH and CDR2 LQKENI. Trimming stripped 4 bases from V and 4 bases from J, with 23 bases between. The CDR3 sequence is 18 residues long. The CDR3 here is CASSHRADQLEGGNTIYF. DNA of the CDR3: TGTGCCAGCTCACACCGGGCCGACCAGCTTGAGGGCGGAAACACCATATATTTT.

The sample holds one count of this clone. V is TRBV7-6 and J is TRBJ2-2; D is possibly TRBD2 (6 bases). Germline loops: CDR1 SGHVS, CDR2 FNYEAQ. This CDR3 is 17 amino acids long. V was trimmed by 1 base and J by 0 bases, leaving 12 bases between them. In DNA, the CDR3 is TGTGCCAGCAGCTTAGTACGGGGACTGGCGAACACCGGGGAGCTGTTTTTT. This translates into CASSLVRGLANTGELFF. Based on the CDR3 plus reference TRBV7-6 and TRBJ2-2, the full variable domain is GAGVSQSPRYKVTKRGQDVALRCDPISGHVSLYWYRQALGQGPEFLTYFNYEAQQDKSGLPNDRFSAERPEGSISTLTIQRTEQRDSAMYRCASSLVRGLANTGELFFGEGSRLTVL.

The J gene is TRBJ2-2, the V gene TRBV5-1; 16 bases align to TRBD2. V shed 3 bases, J shed 3 bases, and the junction held 5 bases outside the gene matches. The CDR3 extends over 18 amino acids. CDR1 SGHRS and CDR2 YFSETQ come from the germline V gene. CDR3 residues: CASSSPGLAGGDTGELFF. The CDR3, as DNA: TGCGCCAGCAGCTCTCCGGGACTAGCGGGAGGGGACACCGGGGAGCTGTTTTTT. The full variable domain, completed using reference TRBV5-1 and TRBJ2-2, is KAGVTQTPRYLIKTRGQQVTLSCSPISGHRSVSWYQQTPGQGLQFLFEYFSETQRNKGNFPGRFSGRQFSNSRSEMNVSTLELGDSALYLCASSSPGLAGGDTGELFFGEGSRLTVL.

The chain combines TRBV10-3 with TRBJ2-2, with TRBD2 as a possible D gene (5 bases). Trimming pared 3 bases from V and 10 bases from J, leaving 12 bases between. Germline V CDR1 and CDR2: ENHRY, SYGVKD. This CDR3 region has 13 residues. CDR3 sequence (DNA): TGTGCCATCAGTGACGGAGGACCGAAGGAGCTGTTTTTT. It yields the protein CAISDGGPKELFF.

The gene calls are TRBV19 and TRBJ1-1, with 10 bases lining up with TRBD1. Germline CDR1 and CDR2: LNHDA and SQIVND (reference sequence). The CDR3 extends over 14 amino acids. V lost 6 bases and J lost 5; bases outside the gene matches: 6. CDR3 region: CASSRQGAWTEAFF. CDR3 sequence (DNA): TGTGCCAGTAGCAGACAGGGGGCATGGACTGAAGCTTTCTTT.

J is TRBJ1-3 and V is TRBV7-9; D may be TRBD1 (6 bases). Germline V CDR1 and CDR2: SEHNR, FQNEAQ (reference sequence). V was trimmed by 2 bases and J by 2 bases, leaving 13 bases between them. The CDR3 contains 16 residues. The CDR3 nucleotides are TGTGCCAGCAGCTTAAGATCACAGGGCGCTGGAAACACCATATATTTT. It translates to CASSLRSQGAGNTIYF.

The V and J genes are TRBV6-6 and TRBJ2-3; D might be TRBD2 (7 bases). V was trimmed by 6 bases and J by 4 bases, leaving 17 bases between them. The CDR3 is 15 residues long. The germline CDR1 and CDR2 sequences are MNHNY and SVGAGI (reference sequence). The CDR3 region is CASSWGGREADTQYF. DNA for the CDR3: TGTGCCAGCAGCTGGGGGGGGCGGGAAGCAGATACGCAGTATTTT.

The chain couples TRBV14 to TRBJ2-3; D perhaps matches TRBD2 (6 bases). CDR1 is SGHDN, CDR2 FVKESK, per germline. The CDR3 runs to 16 residues. V lost 4 bases and J 1 base, leaving 15 bases between the germline ends. The CDR3 protein is CASSLRGALGTDTQYF. The DNA of the CDR3 is TGTGCCAGCAGCCTCCGCGGGGCCCTCGGCACAGATACGCAGTATTTT.

The rearrangement uses TRBV7-9 and TRBJ2-7, with 13 bases lining up with TRBD2. CDR3 length: 17 amino acids. Germline V gene data show CDR1 as SEHNR and CDR2 as FQNEAQ (reference sequence). Trimming removed 1 base from V and 0 bases from J; junction bases left unmatched: 3. CDR3 amino acids: CASSLGGLAGSSYEQYF. CDR3 DNA sequence: TGTGCCAGCAGCTTAGGGGGACTAGCGGGAAGCTCCTACGAGCAGTACTTC.

V is TRBV5-1 and J is TRBJ2-1, with 9 positions matching TRBD1. CDR1 is SGHRS, CDR2 YFSETQ, per germline. J lost 3 bases, V lost 5 bases, and 9 bases had no gene match. The CDR3 contains 16 residues. The CDR3 DNA reads TGCGCCAGCAGGACAGGGGGTGACGGGAACTACAATGAGCAGTTCTTC. Amino acids: CASRTGGDGNYNEQFF.

The V gene is TRBV7-8, the J gene TRBJ1-1, with D perhaps TRBD1 (5 bases). Germline-derived CDR1 and CDR2 are SGHVS and FQNEAQ. The CDR3 is 18 residues long. V was cut by 5 bases and J by 0 bases, with 22 bases left in between. The CDR3 spells CASSPKGPQGRLNTEAFF. For the CDR3, the DNA is TGTGCCAGCAGCCCAAAGGGCCCCCAGGGTAGATTGAACACTGAAGCTTTCTTT. The full variable domain, its missing parts supplied by reference TRBV7-8 and TRBJ1-1, is GAGVSQSPRYKVAKRGQDVALRCDPISGHVSLFWYQQALGQGPEFLTYFQNEAQLDKSGLPSDRFFAERPEGSVSTLKIQRTQQEDSAVYLCASSPKGPQGRLNTEAFFGQGTRLTVV.

CDR3 in amino acids: CASSPTGYTEQFF. CDR3 DNA sequence: TGTGCCAGCAGCCCGACAGGTTATACTGAGCAGTTCTTC. The rearrangement joins TRBV3-1 (or the pseudogene TRBV3-2) to TRBJ2-1; weak D call: TRBD1 (6 bases). The germline V gene encodes CDR1 LGHDT and CDR2 YNNKEL (reference sequence). CDR3 size: 13 residues. Deletions cut 4 bases from V and 9 bases from J, with 13 bases between.

This chain connects TRBV6-5 to TRBJ1-1, with D perhaps matching TRBD1 (5 bases). The CDR3 totals 13 residues. The V and J ends lost 6 bases and 7 bases respectively, with 15 bases between them. Germline V lookup: CDR1 MNHEY, CDR2 SVGAGI. The CDR3 protein is CASRGSGRIEAFF. As DNA, the CDR3 is TGTGCCAGCAGAGGGTCAGGGCGAATTGAAGCTTTCTTT.

The gene calls are TRBV2 and TRBJ2-3, with D uncertain. Trimming took off 6 bases at V and 5 bases at J, with 6 bases between the two ends. The CDR3 has 11 residues. Per germline, CDR1 SNHLY and CDR2 FYNNEI. The CDR3, as DNA: TGTGCCAGCAGGTCCGGAGATACGCAGTATTTT. Translated: CASRSGDTQYF.

The V call is TRBV28, the J call TRBJ2-7; 11 bases fit TRBD2. The germline CDR1 and CDR2 sequences are MDHEN and SYDVKM. The V and J ends lost 8 bases and 5 bases, in that order; junction bases with no gene match: 8. This CDR3 comprises 14 residues. The CDR3 bases are TGTGCCAGCGGTACTAGCGGGAGAATCGACGAGCAGTACTTC. It yields the protein CASGTSGRIDEQYF.

This clone was seen a single time. V is TRBV29-1 and J is TRBJ1-5; possible D gene TRBD1, 6 bases. Germline V gives CDR1 SQVTM, CDR2 ANQGSEA. V gave up 6 bases and J gave up 2 bases, with 17 bases separating them. CDR3 length: 15 amino acids. The CDR3 reads CSVYTGSAGNQPQHF. The CDR3 coding sequence is TGCAGCGTGTACACAGGGTCCGCCGGCAATCAGCCCCAGCATTTT. Full variable domain (outside the CDR3, taken from reference TRBV29-1 and TRBJ1-5): SAVISQKPSRDICQRGTSLTIQCQVDSQVTMMFWYRQQPGQSLTLIATANQGSEATYESGFVIDKFPISRPNLTFSTLTVSNMSPEDSSIYLCSVYTGSAGNQPQHFGDGTRLSIL.

The V and J genes are TRBV9 and TRBJ2-2; D might be TRBD1 (6 bases). In germline, CDR1 is SGDLS, CDR2 YYNGEE. The CDR3 consists of 19 residues. The V end was cut by 2 bases, the J end by 0 bases, with 20 bases between. CDR3 DNA: TGTGCCAGCAGCGTCCCATCGACAGGAATAAACGCGAACACCGGGGAGCTGTTTTTT. Translated, it gives CASSVPSTGINANTGELFF.

CDR3 protein: CATSREGGTEAFF. CDR3 DNA sequence: TGTGCCACCAGCAGAGAGGGAGGCACTGAAGCTTTCTTT. The V and J genes are TRBV15 and TRBJ1-1; D not resolved. V lost 0 bases and J 4 bases, leaving 6 bases between the germline ends. This CDR3 has 13 residues. The germline V gene has CDR1 LNHNV and CDR2 YYDKDF (reference sequence).

V is TRBV5-1 and J is TRBJ1-2; 9 nucleotides match TRBD1. The length of the CDR3 is 11 residues. In germline, CDR1 is SGHRS, CDR2 YFSETQ. V lost 4 bases to trimming and J lost 12 bases; unmatched junction nucleotides: 4. The CDR3 loop is CASSLGQGHTF. The CDR3, as DNA: TGCGCCAGCAGCCTGGGACAGGGACACACCTTC.

The CDR3 sequence is CATRGASYEQYF. Here the CDR3 DNA reads TGTGCCACCAGGGGAGCCTCCTACGAGCAGTACTTC. This chain uses TRBV12-3 or TRBV12-4 with TRBJ2-7; D is possibly TRBD1 (6 bases). The CDR3 extends over 12 amino acids. V lost 10 bases and J lost 0, with 10 bases in between.